The entry below describes one T cell receptor beta chain. This clone's antigen is unknown. A much larger clone sits a single nucleotide away, making a read error possible. This sample was included in a study of blood T cells in healthy people across ages (dated by TCRdb to about 2015). In the study overall: In model experiments, template switching captured roughly one uniquely barcoded TCR beta cDNA molecule for every two T cells. Using deep sequencing normalized with unique cDNA molecular identifiers, the study measured how TCR beta repertoire diversity changes with age. To avoid experimental bias, donors of different ages were spread randomly across the sequencing lanes. The study analyzed two additional independent replicas of 1 million unique cDNA reads from the same blood draw for two donors, one aged 18 to 30 and one aged 80 or older. The donors were divided into four age groups: young (average approximately 17 years), middle-aged (approximately 42), aged (approximately 64) and long-lived (about 84). What the study reported, not specific to this receptor: Bulk unsorted PBMC profiling prevented conclusive comparison of naive and antigen-experienced compartments. As age increased, observed TCR beta diversity per million T cells dropped in a roughly linear way, and a significant reduction was already evident by age 40. There was a strong correlation between observed TCR beta diversity and the percentage of naive T cells measured by flow cytometry. Compared with the aged group, the long-lived group had more naive CD4+ T cells, fewer expanded clones and increased TCR diversity, suggesting age selection. Donor CMV infection status was unknown, potentially confounding age-related changes in expanded clonotypes. Estimates of total diversity from one million sequenced T cells were regarded as lower bounds and underestimates.

The protocol used for the library was 5' RACE. TCRdb names Illumina HiSeq 2500 as the instrument used. A second PCR of 7 to 11 cycles was run with a J-beta primer mix and a sample-barcoded 5' primer. A unique molecular identifier was introduced onto each TCR beta cDNA molecule by a template-switch 5' adaptor carrying 12 random nucleotides. Each sample yielded at least 3 million CDR3-containing paired-end reads. All of the RNA was converted into first-strand cDNA using the Mint cDNA synthesis kit, with a TRBC-specific oligonucleotide serving as the primer. All cDNA was treated with uracil-DNA glycosylase and then went through a first 18-cycle PCR with the universal primers M1SS and BC2_uni_R. As for how the authors treated the data: For normalization, 1 million high-quality reads, each with a distinct molecular identifier, were randomly selected from each sample. Instead of being binned into consensus sequences, reads that shared molecular identifiers were thrown out. MiTCR, set to a Q25 quality threshold and the strictest error-elimination algorithm, was used for CDR3 identification, clonotype clustering and error correction. A nonparametric unseen species model with Euler transformation was used to estimate lower-bound total TCR beta diversity. TCRdb reanalyzed the raw reads on its own, using fastp at Q25 for trimming and MiXCR for clone calling, and kept in-frame beta chains. Rows with one shared CDR3 protein collapse into an entry with the most common genes and DNA. It is TCRdb's table, rather than the study itself, that gives the V and J calls and clone size. The sample contains roughly 640,000 distinct CDR3 sequences, approximately 30% of them found a single time. The ten most abundant clones make up around a sixth of the sample.

The donors were 40 or so Caucasian individuals from Russia, aged 6 to 90 years, who were systemically healthy. Around 9.8 milliliters of peripheral blood were collected from each donor into EDTA-treated Vacutainer tubes. Ficoll-Paque density-gradient centrifugation was used to isolate PBMCs, with at least 6 million obtained per sample. Trizol reagent was used to extract total RNA from PBMCs, with at least 5 micrograms per sample. For every donor, an aliquot of PBMCs went through flow cytometry to measure the percentages of naive CD45RAhigh/CD27high T cells. The CDR3 holds 15 amino acids from the cysteine to the phenylalanine. The entry retains the CDR3 DNA only, 45 bases that are in frame from base 1. V and J are truncated by 3 bases and 2 bases respectively, leaving an intervening sequence of 13 bases. The germline V gene specifies LGHNA as CDR1 and YNFKEQ as CDR2.

Sample: blood. This chain is built from TRBV4-2 and TRBJ1-2; no D gene can be assigned with confidence. The source is an elderly woman in good health. In nucleotide form, the sequence is TGTGCCAGCAGCCATGATCGGGCAAACAACTATGGCTACACCTTC. This codes for CASSHDRANNYGYTF.